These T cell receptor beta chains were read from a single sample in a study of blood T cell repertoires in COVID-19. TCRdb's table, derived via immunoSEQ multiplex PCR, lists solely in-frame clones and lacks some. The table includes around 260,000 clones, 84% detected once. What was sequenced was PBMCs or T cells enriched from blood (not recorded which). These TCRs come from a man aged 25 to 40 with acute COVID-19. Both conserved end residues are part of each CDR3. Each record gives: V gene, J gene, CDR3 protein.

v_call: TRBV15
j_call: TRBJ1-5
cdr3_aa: CATSRGNSGGEEPQHF

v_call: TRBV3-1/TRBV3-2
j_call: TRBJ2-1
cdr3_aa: CASSQVGWGLAGGDNEQFF

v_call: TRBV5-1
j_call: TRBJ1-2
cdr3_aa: CASSIRTGEYGYTF

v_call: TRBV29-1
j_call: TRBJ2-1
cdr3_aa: CSVEREQFF

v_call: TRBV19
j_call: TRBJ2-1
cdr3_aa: CASSRQYNEQFF

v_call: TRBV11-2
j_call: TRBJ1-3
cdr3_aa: CASSRVRGWSSGNTIYF

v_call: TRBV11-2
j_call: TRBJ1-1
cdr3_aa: CASIYSYDSVYEAFF

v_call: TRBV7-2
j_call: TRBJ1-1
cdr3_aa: CASSLYRANTEAFF

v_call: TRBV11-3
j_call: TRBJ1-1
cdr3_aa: CASSLERPLGGRLKSTEAFF

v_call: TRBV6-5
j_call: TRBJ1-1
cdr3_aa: CASSYIAGTRNTEAFF

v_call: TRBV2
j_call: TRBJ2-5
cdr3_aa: CASSGLAGFETQYF

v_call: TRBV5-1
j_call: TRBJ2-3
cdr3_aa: CASSLGDRGKTDTQYF

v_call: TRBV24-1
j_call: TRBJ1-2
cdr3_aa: CATSDLDRIYGYTF

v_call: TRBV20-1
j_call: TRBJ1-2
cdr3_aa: CSARVLGGYTF

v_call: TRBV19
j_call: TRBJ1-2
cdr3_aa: CASSNPDRRLDYGYTF

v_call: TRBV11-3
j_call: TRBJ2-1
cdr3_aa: CASSNNQGGEGEQFF

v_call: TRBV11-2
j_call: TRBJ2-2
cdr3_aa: CASSVDRVAGELFF

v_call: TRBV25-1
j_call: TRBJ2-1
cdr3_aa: CASSVRGARNEQFF

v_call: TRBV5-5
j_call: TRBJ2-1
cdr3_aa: CASSFFYAGQGSPNEQFF

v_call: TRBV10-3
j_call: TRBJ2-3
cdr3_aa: CAISERDTDTQYF

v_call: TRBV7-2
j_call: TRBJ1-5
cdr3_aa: CASSPGRWQPQHF

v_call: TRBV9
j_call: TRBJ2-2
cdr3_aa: CASSALDRGTGELFF

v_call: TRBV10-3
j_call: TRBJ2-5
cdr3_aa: CAISWTEQETQYF